This T cell receptor beta chain was retrieved from a study of blood T cells in healthy people across ages. Turning to the study itself: Template switching picked up about one barcoded beta molecule for each two T cells. Study-level findings and limits: When set beside aged donors, long-lived donors presented more naive CD4+ cells and higher diversity.

With regard to this clonotype: No antigen is known for it.

Next came a second PCR, run for about 7 to 11 cycles, which used a sample-barcoded 5' primer along with a J-beta primer mix. TCRdb re-analysed the 5' RACE reads in MiXCR, keeping a single row per CDR3 protein. In the table there are 980,000 or so distinct CDR3 sequences, 48% of which are singletons. Donors gave roughly 10 milliliters of peripheral blood apiece. Extracted total RNA amounted to at least 5.5 micrograms for each sample. This CDR3 comprises 15 residues. Trimming shortened V by 5 bases and J by 2 bases, and 13 bases separated the two germline ends. Germline V gene sequence: CDR1 SGHTA, CDR2 FQGTGA.

This chain uses TRBV7-3 with TRBJ2-1, with D unresolved. The origin of this receptor is a man aged 25-45 years in good health. The sample was blood. Written as DNA, the CDR3 is TGTGCCAGCAGCGCCAGCCCGGCCCCCTACAATGAGCAGTTCTTC. Encoded protein: CASSASPAPYNEQFF.